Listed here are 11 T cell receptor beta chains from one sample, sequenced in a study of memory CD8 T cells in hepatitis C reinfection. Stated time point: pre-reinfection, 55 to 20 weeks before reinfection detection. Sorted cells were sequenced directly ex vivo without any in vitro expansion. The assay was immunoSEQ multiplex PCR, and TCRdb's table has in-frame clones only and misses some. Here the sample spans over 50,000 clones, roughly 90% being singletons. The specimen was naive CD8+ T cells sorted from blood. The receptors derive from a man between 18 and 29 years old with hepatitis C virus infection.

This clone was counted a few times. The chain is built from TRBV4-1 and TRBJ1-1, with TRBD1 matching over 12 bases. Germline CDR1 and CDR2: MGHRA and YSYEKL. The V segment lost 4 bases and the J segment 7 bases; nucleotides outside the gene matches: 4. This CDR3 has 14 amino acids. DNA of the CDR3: TGCGCCAGCAGCCCGGGACAGGGGGCGAATGAAGCTTTCTTT. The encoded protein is CASSPGQGANEAFF.

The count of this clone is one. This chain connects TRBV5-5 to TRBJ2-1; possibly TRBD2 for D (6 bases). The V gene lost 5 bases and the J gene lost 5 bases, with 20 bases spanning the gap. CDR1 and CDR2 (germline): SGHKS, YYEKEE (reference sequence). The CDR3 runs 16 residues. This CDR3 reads CASSLVEGEGNNEQFF. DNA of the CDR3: TGTGCCAGCAGTCTGGTGGAGGGTGAGGGAAACAATGAGCAGTTCTTC.

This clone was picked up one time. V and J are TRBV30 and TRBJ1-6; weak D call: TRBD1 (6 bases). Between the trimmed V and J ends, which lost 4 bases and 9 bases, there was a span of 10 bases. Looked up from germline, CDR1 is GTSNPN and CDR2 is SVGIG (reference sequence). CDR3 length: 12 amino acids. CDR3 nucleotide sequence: TGTGCCTGGAACAGGGAGGGTTCACCCCTCCACTTT. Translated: CAWNREGSPLHF.

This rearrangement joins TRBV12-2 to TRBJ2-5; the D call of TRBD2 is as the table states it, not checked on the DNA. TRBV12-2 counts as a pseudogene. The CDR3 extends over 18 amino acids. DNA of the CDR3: TGTGCAAGTCGCTTAGCGCTAGATAGGGTAGCGGGAGAAGAGACCCAGTACTTC. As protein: CASRLALDRVAGEETQYF.

For the CDR3, the DNA is TGTGCCAGCAGCTCCCCGGACAGGTGGTCTGAAGCTTTCTTT. This codes for CASSSPDRWSEAFF. J is TRBJ1-1 and V is TRBV11-2; 7 bases map to TRBD1. CDR3 length: 14 amino acids. Germline values: CDR1 SGHAT, CDR2 FQNNGV. V lost 4 bases and J lost 6; bases outside the gene matches: 8. The complete variable domain, with remaining parts taken from reference TRBV11-2 and TRBJ1-1, reads EAGVAQSPRYKIIEKRQSVAFWCNPISGHATLYWYQQILGQGPKLLIQFQNNGVVDDSQLPKDRFSAERLKGVDSTLKIQPAKLEDSAVYLCASSSPDRWSEAFFGQGTRLTVV.

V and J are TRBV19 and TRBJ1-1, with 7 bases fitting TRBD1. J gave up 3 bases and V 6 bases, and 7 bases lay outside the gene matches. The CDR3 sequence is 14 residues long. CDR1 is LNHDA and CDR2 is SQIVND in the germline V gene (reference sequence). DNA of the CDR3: TGTGCCAGTAGCCAACCACAGGGGCACACTGAAGCTTTCTTT. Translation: CASSQPQGHTEAFF.

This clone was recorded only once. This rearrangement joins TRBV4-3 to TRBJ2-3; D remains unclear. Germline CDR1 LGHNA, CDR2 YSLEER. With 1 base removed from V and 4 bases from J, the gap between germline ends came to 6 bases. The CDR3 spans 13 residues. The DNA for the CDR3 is TGCGCCAGCAGCCAAGCAAGAGCAGATACGCAGTATTTT. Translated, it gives CASSQARADTQYF.

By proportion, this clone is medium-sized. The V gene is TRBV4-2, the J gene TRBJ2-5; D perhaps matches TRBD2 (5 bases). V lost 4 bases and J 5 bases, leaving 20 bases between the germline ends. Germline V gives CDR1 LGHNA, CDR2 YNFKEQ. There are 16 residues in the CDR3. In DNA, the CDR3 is TGTGCCAGCAGCCGGAATACGGGCCCTCGGAGGGAGACCCAGTACTTC. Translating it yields CASSRNTGPRRETQYF.

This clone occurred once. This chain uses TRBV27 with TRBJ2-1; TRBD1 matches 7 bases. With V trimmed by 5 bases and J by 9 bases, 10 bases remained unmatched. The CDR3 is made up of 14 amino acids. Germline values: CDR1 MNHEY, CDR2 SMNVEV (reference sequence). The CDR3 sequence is CASSATSQGSEQFF. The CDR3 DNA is TGTGCCAGCAGTGCGACCTCACAGGGGAGTGAGCAGTTCTTC.

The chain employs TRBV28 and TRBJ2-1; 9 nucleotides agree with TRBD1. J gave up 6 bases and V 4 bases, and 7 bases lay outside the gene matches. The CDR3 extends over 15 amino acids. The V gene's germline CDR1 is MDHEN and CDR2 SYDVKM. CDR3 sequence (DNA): TGTGCCAGCAGTTCCGGGACAGGGTCTCTCAATGAGCAGTTCTTC. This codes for CASSSGTGSLNEQFF. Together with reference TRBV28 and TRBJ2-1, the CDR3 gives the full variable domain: DVKVTQSSRYLVKRTGEKVFLECVQDMDHENMFWYRQDPGLGLRLIYFSYDVKMKEKGDIPEGYSVSREKKERFSLILESASTNQTSMYLCASSSGTGSLNEQFFGPGTRLTVL.

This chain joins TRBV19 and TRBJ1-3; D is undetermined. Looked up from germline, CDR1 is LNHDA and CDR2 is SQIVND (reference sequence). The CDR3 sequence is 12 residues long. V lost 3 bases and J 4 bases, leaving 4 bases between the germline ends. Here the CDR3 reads CASSISGNTIYF. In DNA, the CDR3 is TGTGCCAGTAGTATCTCCGGAAACACCATATATTTT.